What follows is one T cell receptor (beta chain) and its context. Which antigen it targets is not known. Base qualities are not recorded, but no much larger clone differs from it by a single base. This entry belongs to a study of cytomegalovirus exposure and HLA in healthy donors (dated by TCRdb to about 2017). About the full investigation: An earlier analysis of several hundred of the donors reported approximately 280 Gb of sequence data and some 110 million unique TCR beta sequences obtained from roughly 170 million T cells. The aim of the study was to test whether cataloging public T cell receptors could identify signatures of past pathogen exposure. Of the roughly 430 genotyped donors, approximately 80% fell in the genetic ancestry cluster associated with self-reported Caucasian donors. Donor age, sex, ethnicity and CMV serostatus were compiled alongside the repertoire data. To study patterns of TCR occurrence, a later analysis re-analyzed previously published TCR beta repertoires from around 700 donors and added high-resolution HLA genotyping. All discovery cohort repertoires had been generated using a single sequencing platform. To predict cytomegalovirus infection status, the study combined high-throughput TCR immunosequencing, statistical association of individual TCRs with disease status, and machine learning. HLA typing included class I and class II loci at four-digit resolution. To decide whether each TCR beta V gene segment behaved as functional or pseudogenic, an earlier analysis of 587 of the donors relied on high-throughput TCR beta sequencing. In the later analysis, no new phenotypic data were used to find candidate immune exposures; instead, reliance was placed on TCR beta sequences and their occurrence across donors. Among 398 genotyped donors of the cohort, an average of approximately 240,000 unique TCR beta nucleotide sequences was sequenced per donor, of which about 20% were non-productive. Because of strong linkage in the cohort, roughly 5 DR-DQ haplotypes were treated as single units for association and clustering. The number of typed donors differed by locus: about 620-640 for A, B, C, DRB1 and DQB1; approximately 520 for DQA1; over 600 for DPA1; and roughly 490 for DPB1. An early release covering over 500 HLA-typed donors comprised approximately 300 gigabases of sequencing data and tens of millions of unique TCR sequences. The T cell repertoires of some 670 subjects were profiled by immunosequencing and related to cytomegalovirus serostatus. Besides the first cohort of under 700 subjects, a separate validation cohort made up of over 95 different subjects was used. In a later genetic analysis, genome-wide SNP genotypes for about 55% of the roughly 670 donors were used, and that subset was treated as a discovery cohort.

Looking up the germline V gene yields CDR1 SGHDT and CDR2 YYEEEE. The junction shows trimming of 5 bases on V and 5 bases on J, and the gene matches do not reach 7 bases of it. Its CDR3 holds 14 amino acids, cysteine through phenylalanine. Only CDR3 DNA remains: 42 bases, in frame from the first base. The cohort was made up of several hundred healthy bone marrow donors. At the time of sampling, every cohort member was nominally healthy, though immune exposures that went unrecorded were likely present. The donor was CMV seropositive and belonged to the group of over 250 seropositive cohort members. A peripheral blood sample was provided by each donor, and peripheral blood mononuclear cells were used for TCR beta sequencing. The Qiagen DNeasy Blood Extraction Kit was used to extract genomic DNA from the blood cell samples. Overall study results and their limits: The authors suggested that the approach could potentially be extended to other disease states and immunological phenotypes. A cluster of highly shared sequence variants was judged likely to be a technical artifact of the sequencing pipeline. Compared with equally common non-associated chains, HLA-associated TCR beta chains in a later analysis were more clonally expanded and had lower generation probabilities. A further reported finding was that TCR beta sequences accurately predicted the HLA-A and HLA-B alleles for most subjects in the first cohort. Because counts were too low, some 17 rarely observed V segments, including chromosome 9 orphons, were excluded from the earlier analysis of around 590 of the donors. In vitro tests confirmed that a few of the cytomegalovirus-associated TCR beta chains recognize cytomegalovirus antigens. According to a later analysis, TCR association rates differed among HLA loci, with DRB1 alleles showing the most associated TCRs and HLA-C alleles showing the fewest. Most TCR sequences were seen in very few donors, while some public TCRs were found in many individuals. Cytomegalovirus status was reported to be diagnosed by the classifier with high specificity and sensitivity in both the original and validation cohorts. Immune exposure information for the cohort was limited to CMV serostatus. Correlated functional status among segregating V segments might reflect linkage disequilibrium, but an unknown experimental factor could not be ruled out. In a later analysis, 16,951 TCR beta sequences were associated with specific HLA alleles at a false discovery rate of 0.05. Because the 87-base-pair reads could not distinguish some IMGT-functional V segments, including TRBV6-2 and TRBV6-3, those segments were excluded. In a later analysis, several top co-occurrence clusters were reported to appear linked to parvovirus B19, influenza, CMV and Epstein-Barr virus. A later analysis found that most CMV-associated TCR beta chains appeared HLA-restricted, with HLA associations seemingly driven largely by CMV exposure. Assigning TCR associations to individual alleles was difficult when HLA alleles, especially DR and DQ, strongly co-occurred. Broadly in line with IMGT annotations, most TCR beta V segments showed up in productive rearrangements about 87% or about 30% of the time in an earlier analysis of 450 to 600 of the donors. V-gene and J-gene trimming of TCR beta chains was associated with a missense DCLRE1C variant in a later genetic analysis, and the association was replicated in an independent cohort. Because some donors lacked HLA typing at each locus, the association tests relied only on the typed subset. A total of roughly 160 TCR beta chains were listed by the study as associated with cytomegalovirus. Compared with the roughly 600-donor mean, donors in an Asian-associated ancestry cluster had fewer N-insertions in productive TCRs, according to a later genetic analysis. In this cohort, only TCR beta chains were sequenced, and detectable features were limited by the absence of alpha or paired-chain data. Sequencing depth was assumed to be roughly uniform across donors in the presence/absence analyses, though that assumption may not hold.

Library prep was done by the immunoSEQ multiplex PCR assay. For the multiplex PCR, a mixture combining 60 forward primers for TCR Vbeta segments and 13 reverse primers for TCR Jbeta segments was used. The CDR3 region of rearranged TCR beta genes was amplified from genomic DNA by a multiplex PCR assay. The Illumina HiSeq System was used to sequence the amplified TCR beta libraries as 87-base-pair reads. The paper's processing steps were these. A later analysis counted approximately 84 million unique TCR beta chains across the approximately 700 repertoires, and roughly 11 million of these chains were shared by at least two donors. Raw reads were error-corrected and collapsed into unique sequences with a nearest-neighbor algorithm that merged closely related sequences to remove PCR and sequencing errors. To assign V, D and J gene segments, CDR3 sequences were aligned to IMGT reference sequences. For a sequence to be retained, a match of at least six nucleotides to both a V gene segment and a J gene segment was required. A rearrangement counted as productive if the CDR3 had no stop codons and remained in frame with V and J, and every other rearrangement counted as non-productive. CDR3 was defined by IMGT convention, running from the second conserved V-encoded cysteine to the conserved J-encoded phenylalanine. In an earlier analysis of some 550 of the donors, sequences lacking an unambiguous match to a single V gene segment were excluded. An earlier analysis of several hundred of the donors called V segments functional above 56.7% productive rearrangements and segregating when the between-donor standard deviation exceeded 5%. A statistical classification framework was built for diagnosing cytomegalovirus status from the catalog of TCR beta chain sequences. A later analysis assigned V and J genes by comparing TCR nucleotide sequences with IMGT/GENE-DB human TR gene sequences. In a later analysis, CDR3 sequences and most-parsimonious VDJ recombination scenarios were assigned using the TCRdist pipeline. A later analysis defined each TCR beta chain by its CDR3 amino acid sequence plus V-gene family, and excluded reads lacking a unique V-gene family. As a way to deal with suspected cross-contamination and a sequencing artifact, a later analysis dropped 450 to 600 nucleotide sequences that were highly shared and had low generation probability. In a later analysis, a clonal expansion index for each public chain was calculated from normalized within-repertoire ranks of inferred template counts. In a later analysis, generation probabilities were computed using a VDJ recombination model fitted to out-of-frame rearrangements, and the results were checked against IGoR. In a later analysis, hypergeometric tests were used to score TCR-TCR, TCR-HLA and TCR-CMV co-occurrence, with a repertoire-size bias correction applied to TCR pairs. In a later analysis, false discovery rates were estimated by permuting HLA or CMV assignments 20 times. A later analysis grouped co-occurring TCRs with DBSCAN, adding TCRdist sequence similarity when clustering within HLA-allele-positive subsets. For co-occurrence clustering, repertoires with fewer than 30,000 or more than 120,000 public chains were excluded, along with five or six repertoires with anomalous nucleotide sharing. TCRdb carries this immuneACCESS record with in-frame sequences only. Its versions omit some clonotypes, under half of them owing to an unresolved V gene in the studies checked, with the rest unexplained. For V, J and clone size, that table is used; D and trimming come from the DNA. The table for this sample lists fewer than 100,000 clones; about four fifths of them were counted only once. The ten top clones hold 4.1% of the sample.

The chain is assembled from TRBV5-6 and TRBJ2-5; 9 bases in the junction line up with TRBD1. The source material was PBMCs. This TCR derives from a woman between 40 and 55 years old in good health and CMV-seropositive. CDR3 region: CASSNDRGGETQYF. The nucleotide sequence is TGTGCCAGCAGTAACGACAGGGGGGGGGAGACCCAGTACTTC.